This T cell receptor (beta chain) stems from a study of CD8 T cells in Susac syndrome. With random hexamers, reverse transcription was performed on about 0.5 to 1 ug of RNA. Across 54 Vbeta and 13 Jbeta, TCR beta CDR3 was amplified with immunoSEQ multiplex PCR. Via MiXCR, TCRdb re-called the immunoSEQ multiplex PCR reads, giving one row per CDR3 protein. The table lists some 200,000 distinct CDR3 sequences, 95% of them singletons. As to this clonotype: Its matching antigen is unknown.

The V end lost 6 bases, the J end lost 4 bases, and 9 bases lay between the germline ends. This CDR3 spans 13 amino acids. Germline V CDR1 and CDR2: MNHEY, SVGAGI. Study results and caveats: Repertoires of Susac syndrome CD4+ T cells lacked clonal expansion.

Blood CD8+ and CD4+ T cells underwent high-throughput TCR beta sequencing. TEMRA cells were enriched by FACS, while CD8+ and CD4+ T cells were obtained through a negative isolation that was performed magnetically. The V and J genes are TRBV6-5 and TRBJ1-4; D gene ambiguous. Sequenced: CD4+ T cells from PBMCs. The receptor was isolated from a human donor with Susac syndrome. The CDR3 DNA follows: TGTGCCAGCAGCCAACAATTTAATGAAAAACTGTTTTTT. It yields the protein CASSQQFNEKLFF.